This TCR beta chain was observed in a study of Ad26.COV2.S vaccination and SARS-CoV-2 variants. Study-wide findings and caveats: While placebo recipients had lower spike-specific TCR breadth, vaccine recipients had more.

Documented treatment: approximately 18 received Ad26.COV2.S at low or high dose, single or two shots; a few received placebo; per-sample allocation not given. Repertoires come from day 63 after the first vaccine or placebo injection. This Boston cohort included adults aged 18-55 years. An Ad26 vector expressing Wuhan-strain SARS-CoV-2 spike constituted the vaccine. The protocol was immunoSEQ multiplex PCR, while the TCRdb copy is restricted to in-frame clones and leaves out a portion. This repertoire shows roughly 500,000 clones, around 90% found once; its top ten account for roughly 12%. This clone was counted between two and nine times. Its matching antigen is unknown. Trimming stripped 8 bases from V and 6 bases from J, with 11 bases between. Per the germline V gene, CDR1 is MDHEN and CDR2 is SYDVKM. The CDR3 extends over 12 amino acids.

This specimen consisted of peripheral blood, obtained in a trial of Ad26.COV2.S vaccine versus placebo. This sequence was found in a person aged 18-60 years who received the Ad26.COV2.S COVID-19 vaccine or a placebo. The rearrangement joins TRBV28 to TRBJ1-5, with a tentative D call TRBD1 (6 bases). The CDR3 DNA is TGTGCCAGCTCGCAGGGGTCTCAGCCCCAGCATTTT. As protein: CASSQGSQPQHF.